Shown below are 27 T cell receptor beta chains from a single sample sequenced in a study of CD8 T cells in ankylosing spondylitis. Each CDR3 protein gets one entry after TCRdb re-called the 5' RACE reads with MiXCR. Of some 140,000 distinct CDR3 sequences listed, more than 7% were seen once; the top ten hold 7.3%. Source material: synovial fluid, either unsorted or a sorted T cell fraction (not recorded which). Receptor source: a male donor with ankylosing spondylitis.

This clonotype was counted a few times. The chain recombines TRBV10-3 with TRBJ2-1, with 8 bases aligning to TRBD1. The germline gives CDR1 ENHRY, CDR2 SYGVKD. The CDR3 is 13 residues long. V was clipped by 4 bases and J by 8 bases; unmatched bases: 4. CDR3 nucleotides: TGTGCCATCAGTGGGACAGGGAGCGATGAGCAGTTCTTC. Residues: CAISGTGSDEQFF.

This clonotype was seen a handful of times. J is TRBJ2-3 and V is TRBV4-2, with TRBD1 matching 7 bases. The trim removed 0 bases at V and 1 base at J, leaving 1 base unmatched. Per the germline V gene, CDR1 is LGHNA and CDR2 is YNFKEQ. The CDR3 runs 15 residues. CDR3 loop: CASSQEGTGTDTQYF. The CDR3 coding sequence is TGTGCCAGCAGCCAAGAGGGGACAGGCACAGATACGCAGTATTTT.

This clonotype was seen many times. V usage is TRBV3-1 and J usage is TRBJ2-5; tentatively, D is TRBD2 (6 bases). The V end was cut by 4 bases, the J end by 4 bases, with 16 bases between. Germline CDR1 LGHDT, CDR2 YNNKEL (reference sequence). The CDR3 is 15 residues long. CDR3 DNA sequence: TGTGCCAGCAGCCCCCGGGGAGTGGGAGGAGAGACCCAGTACTTC. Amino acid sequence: CASSPRGVGGETQYF.

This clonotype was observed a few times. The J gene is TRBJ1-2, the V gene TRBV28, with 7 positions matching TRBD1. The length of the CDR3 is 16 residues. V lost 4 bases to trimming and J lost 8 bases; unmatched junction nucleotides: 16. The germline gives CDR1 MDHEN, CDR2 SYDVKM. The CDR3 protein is CASSSWTGSSYEGYTF. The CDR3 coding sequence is TGTGCCAGCAGTTCATGGACAGGCTCCTCCTATGAGGGCTACACCTTC.

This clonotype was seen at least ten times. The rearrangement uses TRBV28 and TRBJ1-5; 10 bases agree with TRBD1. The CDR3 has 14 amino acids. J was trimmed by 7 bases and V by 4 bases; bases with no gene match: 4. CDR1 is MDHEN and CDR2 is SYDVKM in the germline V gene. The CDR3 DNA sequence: TGTGCCAGCAGTTCCGGGACAGGGGTCCAGCCCCAGCATTTT. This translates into CASSSGTGVQPQHF.

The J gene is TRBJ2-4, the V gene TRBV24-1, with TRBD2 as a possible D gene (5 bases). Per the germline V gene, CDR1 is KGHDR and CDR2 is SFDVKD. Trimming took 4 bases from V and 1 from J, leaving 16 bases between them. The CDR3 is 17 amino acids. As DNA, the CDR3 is TGTGCCACCAGTGACCACCCCGGGAAGATGGCCAAAAACATTCAGTACTTC. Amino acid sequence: CATSDHPGKMAKNIQYF.

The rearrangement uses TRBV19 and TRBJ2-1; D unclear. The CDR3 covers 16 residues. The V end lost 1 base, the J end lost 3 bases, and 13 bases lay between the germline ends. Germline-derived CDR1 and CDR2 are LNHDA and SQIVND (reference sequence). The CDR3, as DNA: TGTGCCAGTAGTATAGTCAAAGCCTGGGACTACAATGAGCAGTTCTTC. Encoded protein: CASSIVKAWDYNEQFF.

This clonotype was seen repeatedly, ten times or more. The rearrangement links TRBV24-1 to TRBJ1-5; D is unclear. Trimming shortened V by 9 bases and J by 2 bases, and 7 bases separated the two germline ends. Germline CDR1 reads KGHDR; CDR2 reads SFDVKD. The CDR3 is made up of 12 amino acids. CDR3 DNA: TGTGCCACCGCCGTCGGCAATCAGCCCCAGCATTTT. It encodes CATAVGNQPQHF.

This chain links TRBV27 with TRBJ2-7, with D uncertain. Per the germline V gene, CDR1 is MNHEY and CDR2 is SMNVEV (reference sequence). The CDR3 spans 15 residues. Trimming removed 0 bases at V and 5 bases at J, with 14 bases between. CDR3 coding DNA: TGTGCCAGCAGTTTATCGGTGGGAATCGAGAACGAGCAGTACTTC. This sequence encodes CASSLSVGIENEQYF.

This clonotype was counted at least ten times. CDR3 coding DNA: TGTGCCATCAGCGTAGAAAGCGGGACAGTCGTTTACGAGCAGTACTTC. Translation: CAISVESGTVVYEQYF. The chain is built from TRBV10-3 and TRBJ2-7; D is possibly TRBD1 or TRBD2 (7 bases each). The CDR3 is 16 residues long. The V end was cut by 6 bases, the J end by 4 bases, with 22 bases between. Germline CDR1 reads ENHRY; CDR2 reads SYGVKD.

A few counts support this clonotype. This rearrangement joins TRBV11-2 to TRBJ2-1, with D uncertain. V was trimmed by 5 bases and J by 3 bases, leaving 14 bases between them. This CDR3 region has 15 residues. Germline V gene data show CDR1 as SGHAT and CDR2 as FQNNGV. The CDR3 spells CASSPLPRNYNEQFF. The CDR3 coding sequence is TGTGCCAGCAGCCCGCTGCCGCGGAACTACAATGAGCAGTTCTTC.

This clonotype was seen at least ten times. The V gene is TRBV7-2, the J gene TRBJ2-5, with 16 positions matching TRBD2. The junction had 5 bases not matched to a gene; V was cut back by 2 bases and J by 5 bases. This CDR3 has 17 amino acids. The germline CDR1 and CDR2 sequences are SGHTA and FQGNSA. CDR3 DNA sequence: TGTGCCAGCAGCTTATGGGGACTAGCGGGAGGGCCTGAGACCCAGTACTTC. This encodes CASSLWGLAGGPETQYF.

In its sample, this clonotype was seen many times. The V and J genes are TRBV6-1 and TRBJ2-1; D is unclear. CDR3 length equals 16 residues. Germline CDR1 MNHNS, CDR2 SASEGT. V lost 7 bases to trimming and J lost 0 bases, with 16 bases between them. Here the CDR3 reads CASNSRKSGSYNEQFF. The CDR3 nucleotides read TGTGCCAGCAACTCCCGGAAAAGTGGCTCCTACAATGAGCAGTTCTTC.

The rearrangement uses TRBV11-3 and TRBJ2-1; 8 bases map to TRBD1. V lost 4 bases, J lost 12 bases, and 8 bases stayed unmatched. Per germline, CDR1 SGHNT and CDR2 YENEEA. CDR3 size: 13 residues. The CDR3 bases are TGTGCCAGCAGCTCGGACAGGGCAGGGAGGCAGTTCTTC. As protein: CASSSDRAGRQFF.

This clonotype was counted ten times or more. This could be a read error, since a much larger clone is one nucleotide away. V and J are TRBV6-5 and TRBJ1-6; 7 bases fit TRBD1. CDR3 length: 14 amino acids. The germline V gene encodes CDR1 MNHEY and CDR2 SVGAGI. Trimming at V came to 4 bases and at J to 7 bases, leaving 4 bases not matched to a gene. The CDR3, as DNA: TGTGCCAGCAGTTCGACAGGGAACAATTCACCCCTCCACTTT. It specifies CASSSTGNNSPLHF.

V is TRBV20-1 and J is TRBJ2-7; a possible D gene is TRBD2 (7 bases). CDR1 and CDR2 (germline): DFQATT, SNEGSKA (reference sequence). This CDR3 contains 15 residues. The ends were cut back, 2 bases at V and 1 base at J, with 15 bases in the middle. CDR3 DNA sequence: TGCAGTGCTAGAATCTTAGGGGGAGGGTCCTACGAGCAGTACTTC. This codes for CSARILGGGSYEQYF.

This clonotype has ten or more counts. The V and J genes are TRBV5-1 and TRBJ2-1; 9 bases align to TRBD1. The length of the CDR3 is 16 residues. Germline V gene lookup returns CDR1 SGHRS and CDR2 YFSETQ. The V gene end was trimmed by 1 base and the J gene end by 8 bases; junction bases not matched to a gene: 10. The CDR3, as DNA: TGCGCCAGCAGCTTGTTAGGACAGGGGTTCGGGGATGAGCAGTTCTTC. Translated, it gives CASSLLGQGFGDEQFF.

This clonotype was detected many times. CDR3 nucleotide sequence: TGCAGTGCACCCAGGGGGACCAACTATGGCTACACCTTC. This translates into CSAPRGTNYGYTF. The J gene is TRBJ1-2, the V gene TRBV20-1; TRBD1 agrees at 7 bases. CDR3 length: 13 amino acids. Germline loops: CDR1 DFQATT, CDR2 SNEGSKA (reference sequence). With V trimmed by 6 bases and J by 2 bases, 6 bases remained unmatched.

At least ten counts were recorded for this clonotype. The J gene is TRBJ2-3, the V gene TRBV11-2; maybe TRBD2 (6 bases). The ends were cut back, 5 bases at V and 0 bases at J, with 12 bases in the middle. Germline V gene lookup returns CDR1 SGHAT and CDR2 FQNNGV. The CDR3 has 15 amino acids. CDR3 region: CASSRGLTSTDTQYF. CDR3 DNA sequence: TGTGCCAGCAGCCGCGGACTAACTAGCACAGATACGCAGTATTTT.

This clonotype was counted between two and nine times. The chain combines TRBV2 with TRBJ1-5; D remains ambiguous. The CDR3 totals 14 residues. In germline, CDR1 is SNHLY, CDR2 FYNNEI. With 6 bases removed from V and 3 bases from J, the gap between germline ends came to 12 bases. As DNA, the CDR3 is TGTGCCAGCAGCTCATCTAGGGCCAATCAGCCCCAGCATTTT. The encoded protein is CASSSSRANQPQHF.

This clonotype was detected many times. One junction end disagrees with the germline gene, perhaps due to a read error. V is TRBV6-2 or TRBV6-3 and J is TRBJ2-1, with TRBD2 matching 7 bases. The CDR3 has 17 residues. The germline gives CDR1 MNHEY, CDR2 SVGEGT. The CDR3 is CASSHSVGGGSYNEQFF. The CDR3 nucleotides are TGTGCCAGCAGTCACTCCGTTGGGGGGGGCTCCTACAATGAGCAGTTCTTC.

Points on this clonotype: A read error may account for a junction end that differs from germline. The CDR3 coding sequence is TGTGCTAGCAGCTTAGGCCGATTATCACAAGAGACCCAGTACTTC. This codes for CASSLGRLSQETQYF. This chain uses TRBV7-7 with TRBJ2-5; D is unresolved. Germline CDR1 and CDR2: SSHAT and FNYEAQ (reference sequence). CDR3 length: 15 residues.

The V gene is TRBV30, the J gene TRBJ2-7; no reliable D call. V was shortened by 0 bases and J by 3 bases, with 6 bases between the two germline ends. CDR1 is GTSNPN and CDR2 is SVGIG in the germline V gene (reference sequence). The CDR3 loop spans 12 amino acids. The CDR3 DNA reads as TGTGCCTGGAGTGTACGCAACTACGAGCAGTACTTC. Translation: CAWSVRNYEQYF.

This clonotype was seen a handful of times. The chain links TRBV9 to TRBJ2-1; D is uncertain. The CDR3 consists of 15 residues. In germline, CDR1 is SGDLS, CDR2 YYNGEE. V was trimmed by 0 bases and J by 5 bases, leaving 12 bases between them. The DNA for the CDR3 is TGTGCCAGCAGCGTAGGCCCTGTGGGGAACAATGAGCAGTTCTTC. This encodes CASSVGPVGNNEQFF.

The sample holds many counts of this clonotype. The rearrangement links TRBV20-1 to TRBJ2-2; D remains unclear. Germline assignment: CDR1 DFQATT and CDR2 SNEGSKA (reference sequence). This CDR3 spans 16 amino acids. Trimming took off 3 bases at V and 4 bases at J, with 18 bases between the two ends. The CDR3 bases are TGCAGTGCTAGGAGGCGCGGAGATAGAGGCACCGGGGAGCTGTTTTTT. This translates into CSARRRGDRGTGELFF.

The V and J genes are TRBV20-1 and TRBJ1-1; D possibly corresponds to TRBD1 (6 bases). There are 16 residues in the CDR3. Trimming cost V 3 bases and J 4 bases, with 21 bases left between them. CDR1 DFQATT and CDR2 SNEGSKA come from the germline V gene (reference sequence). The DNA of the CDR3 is TGCAGTGCTAGGGGCCCGGCTGGGGCGGGGGCCACTGAAGCTTTCTTT. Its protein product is CSARGPAGAGATEAFF.

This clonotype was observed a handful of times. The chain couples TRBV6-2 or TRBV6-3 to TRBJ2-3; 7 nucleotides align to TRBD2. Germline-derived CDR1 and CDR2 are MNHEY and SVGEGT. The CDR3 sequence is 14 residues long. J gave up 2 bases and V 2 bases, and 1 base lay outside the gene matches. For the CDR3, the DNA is TGTGCCAGCAGTTACCGGGGGGACACAGATACGCAGTATTTT. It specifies CASSYRGDTDTQYF.